The 16 T cell receptor beta chains in this list originate from one sample, sequenced in a study of human T cells and chemical hapten exposure. A single record per CDR3 protein comes from TCRdb applying MiXCR to the RACE reads. This sample has roughly 150,000 distinct CDR3 sequences; about 27% occur once, and the top ten carry roughly 2%. Time point described: patch test 3, about 24 weeks after DPC sensitization. Indicated treatment: therapeutic diphenylcyclopropenone sensitization with weekly scalp DPC. The specimen was whole blood, collected in connection with sensitization to the hapten diphenylcyclopropenone (DPC). Source of these receptors: a woman aged 18-29 years with alopecia areata. Some clones in this sample may be carry-over from other donors' samples.

V is TRBV28 and J is TRBJ1-2; D is perhaps TRBD1 (5 bases). CDR1 and CDR2 from the germline V gene are MDHEN and SYDVKM. The CDR3 covers 13 residues. Trimming shortened V by 8 bases and J by 7 bases, and 17 bases separated the two germline ends. The CDR3 reads CASQEGAPRGYTF. The CDR3 DNA follows: TGTGCCAGCCAGGAAGGGGCGCCTCGTGGCTACACCTTC.

The chain employs TRBV7-2 and TRBJ2-3; no clear D gene. The V and J ends lost 5 bases and 4 bases respectively, with 7 bases between them. Germline CDR1 reads SGHTA; CDR2 reads FQGNSA. The CDR3 spans 12 residues. CDR3 residues: CASSPYSDTQYF. CDR3 DNA: TGTGCCAGCAGCCCTTATTCAGATACGCAGTATTTT.

This clonotype was seen a few times. V and J are TRBV12-3 or TRBV12-4 and TRBJ2-1; D may be TRBD2 (6 bases). The CDR3 runs 18 residues. V was cut by 0 bases and J by 9 bases, with 24 bases left in between. This CDR3 reads CASSLAGFSGPGYSEQFF. Here the CDR3 DNA reads TGTGCCAGCAGTTTAGCGGGGTTTAGCGGCCCAGGGTATAGTGAGCAGTTCTTC.

The gene calls are TRBV20-1 and TRBJ1-2, with TRBD1 as a possible D gene (5 bases). This CDR3 has 14 amino acids. CDR1 is DFQATT and CDR2 is SNEGSKA in the germline V gene (reference sequence). V was trimmed by 3 bases and J by 4 bases, leaving 15 bases between them. In DNA, the CDR3 is TGCAGTGCTAGCCGCGGAGGGGATGTCTATGGCTACACCTTC. Translating gives CSASRGGDVYGYTF.

This clonotype was detected once. This chain links TRBV6-1 with TRBJ2-3, with a tentative D call TRBD1 (6 bases). CDR1 MNHNS and CDR2 SASEGT come from the germline V gene. The CDR3 totals 17 residues. Trimming took off 3 bases at V and 3 bases at J, with 19 bases between the two ends. The CDR3 spells CASSDFVRQVPTDTQYF. CDR3 DNA: TGTGCCAGCAGTGATTTCGTTCGACAGGTCCCGACAGATACGCAGTATTTT.

The rearrangement uses TRBV4-3 and TRBJ1-1; the match to TRBD1 covers 7 bases. The CDR3 runs 13 residues. The germline CDR1 and CDR2 sequences are LGHNA and YSLEER. The trim removed 4 bases at V and 6 bases at J, leaving 5 bases unmatched. The CDR3 nucleotides are TGCGCCAGCAGCCTTAAGGGGGCAGCTGAAGCTTTCTTT. Translation: CASSLKGAAEAFF.

V gene TRBV12-3 or TRBV12-4 combines with J gene TRBJ2-2; the D gene could be TRBD1 or TRBD2 (5 bases each). Trimming took 7 bases from V and 1 from J, leaving 10 bases between them. The CDR3 sequence is 14 residues long. CDR3 coding DNA: TGTGCCAGCAACGAGGGGATGAACACCGGGGAGCTGTTTTTT. Protein product: CASNEGMNTGELFF.

This clonotype occurred a few times. The rearrangement joins TRBV27 to TRBJ2-7; TRBD1 agrees at 7 bases. The CDR3 contains 12 residues. V was pared by 4 bases and J by 7 bases, with 4 bases of the junction left unmatched. Germline V gene sequence: CDR1 MNHEY, CDR2 SMNVEV (reference sequence). CDR3 DNA sequence: TGTGCCAGCAGTTCCTACAGGGGAGAGCAGTACTTC. The encoded protein is CASSSYRGEQYF.

This clonotype turned up a few times. The chain has TRBV29-1 and TRBJ2-7; D is uncertain. CDR1 is SQVTM, CDR2 ANQGSEA, per germline. Trimming pared 3 bases from V and 1 base from J, leaving 10 bases between. The CDR3 sequence is 13 residues long. The CDR3 sequence is CSVEKVESYEQYF. CDR3 nucleotides: TGCAGCGTTGAGAAAGTCGAATCCTACGAGCAGTACTTC.

This clonotype has just a few counts. Mismatch with germline at one junction end may stem from a read error. The gene calls are TRBV3-1 and TRBJ2-7; 9 bases are shared with TRBD2. Germline V lookup: CDR1 LGHDT, CDR2 YNNKEL (reference sequence). This CDR3 contains 14 residues. Here the CDR3 reads CASSLSGSSHEQYF. The CDR3 nucleotides are TGTGCCAGCAGCCTTAGCGGGAGCTCCCACGAGCAGTACTTC.

This clonotype was found a few times. The chain has TRBV29-1 and TRBJ1-1; D not certain. V gave up 6 bases and J gave up 6 bases, with 20 bases separating them. Germline values: CDR1 SQVTM, CDR2 ANQGSEA. The CDR3 is 14 residues long. The chain's CDR3 is CSVSLEGGIAEAFF. The CDR3 DNA sequence: TGCAGCGTATCATTGGAGGGAGGAATTGCTGAAGCTTTCTTT.

J is TRBJ2-7 and V is TRBV25-1; 9 bases map to TRBD1. Germline values: CDR1 MGHDK, CDR2 SYGVNS. The CDR3 runs to 15 residues. J gave up 5 bases and V 4 bases, and 9 bases lay outside the gene matches. CDR3 amino acids: CASSGRTGEWNEQYF. CDR3 bases: TGTGCCAGCAGTGGGAGGACAGGGGAATGGAACGAGCAGTACTTC.

The chain links TRBV29-1 to TRBJ1-1, with TRBD1 matching 9 bases. V dropped 4 bases and J dropped 2; count of bases not matched to a gene: 5. CDR3 length: 14 amino acids. Looked up from germline, CDR1 is SQVTM and CDR2 is ANQGSEA. The CDR3 reads CSVVQTGGNTEAFF. The CDR3 DNA sequence: TGCAGCGTTGTACAGACAGGGGGAAACACTGAAGCTTTCTTT.

The V and J genes are TRBV6-5 and TRBJ2-2; D gene unclear. The CDR3 length is 16 residues. Trimming took off 7 bases at V and 1 base at J, with 16 bases between the two ends. The V gene's germline CDR1 is MNHEY and CDR2 SVGAGI. Here the CDR3 DNA reads TGTGCCAGCAAATTGTTCCAGGTTTTGAACACCGGGGAGCTGTTTTTT. This gives the protein CASKLFQVLNTGELFF.

The V and J genes are TRBV27 and TRBJ1-1, with TRBD1 identical over 9 bases. The CDR3 contains 14 residues. Trimming at V came to 3 bases and at J to 5 bases, leaving 4 bases not matched to a gene. Germline-derived CDR1 and CDR2 are MNHEY and SMNVEV (reference sequence). CDR3: CASSLGQGGTEAFF. The CDR3 nucleotides read TGTGCCAGCAGTTTGGGACAGGGTGGGACTGAAGCTTTCTTT.

This clonotype was seen at least ten times. CDR3 coding DNA: TGCGCCAGCAGCCAAGACCCCCACGGAGGGGTGTACGAGCAGTACTTC. It is translated as CASSQDPHGGVYEQYF. This chain links TRBV4-3 with TRBJ2-7, with a tentative D call TRBD2 (6 bases). V was clipped by 0 bases and J by 4 bases, with 16 bases between them. The CDR3 covers 16 residues. Per the germline V gene, CDR1 is LGHNA and CDR2 is YSLEER.